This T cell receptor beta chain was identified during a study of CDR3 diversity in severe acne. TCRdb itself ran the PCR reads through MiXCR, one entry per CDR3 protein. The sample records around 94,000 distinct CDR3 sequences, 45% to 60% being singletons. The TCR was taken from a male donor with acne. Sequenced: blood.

CDR3 bases: TGTGCCAGTCACGCTAGCACAGATACGCAGTATTTT. Encoded protein: CASHASTDTQYF. V gene TRBV25-1 combines with J gene TRBJ2-3; D ambiguous. The CDR3 contains 12 residues. Germline-derived CDR1 and CDR2 are MGHDK and SYGVNS. Trimming took off 9 bases at V and 0 bases at J, with 7 bases between the two ends. Full variable domain (rest looked up from reference TRBV25-1 and TRBJ2-3): EADIYQTPRYLVIGTGKKITLECSQTMGHDKMYWYQQDPGMELHLIHYSYGVNSTEKGDLSSESTVSRIRTEHFPLTLESARPSHTSQYLCASHASTDTQYFGPGTRLTVL.